This TCR beta chain was sequenced during a study of cytomegalovirus exposure and HLA in healthy donors. Across the whole study: Among the 398 genotyped donors, over 70% were placed in the Caucasian-associated ancestry cluster. Study-level findings and limits: Cytomegalovirus association was assigned to approximately 180 TCR beta chains.

The PCR was carried out with 60 Vbeta primers and 13 Jbeta primers. Libraries were prepared by immunoSEQ multiplex PCR; TCRdb keeps only in-frame clonotypes and omits some of them. The sample has approximately 100,000 clones; 75% are singletons. V was cut by 6 bases and J by 8 bases, with 24 bases left in between. In germline, CDR1 is SGDLS, CDR2 YYNGEE. The CDR3 extends over 16 amino acids. With respect to this clone: Its target is unknown.

The chain couples TRBV9 to TRBJ2-1, with D possibly TRBD2 on 6 matching bases. The clonotype originates from a middle-aged man in good health and CMV-seronegative. Sample: PBMCs. The chain's CDR3 is CASTSRGNAATDEQFF. The DNA of the CDR3 is TGTGCCAGCACCTCCCGGGGGAATGCAGCCACTGATGAGCAGTTCTTC.